This T cell receptor beta chain originates from a study of vaccination and CD4 T cells after COVID-19. Study background: Convalescent individuals exhibited SARS-CoV-2 positivity on nasal swab PCR, with several mild and one severe presentation. Each post-COVID sample was drawn after diagnosis, and the median interval was around 100 days (range 35 to 161). Six males and four females, two Hispanic, made up the convalescents.

V lost 3 bases, J lost 2 bases, and 22 bases stayed unmatched. Germline V lookup: CDR1 SGDLS, CDR2 YYNGEE. This CDR3 is 21 amino acids long. Treatment given: approximately 9-day PBMC culture with coronavirus spike peptide pools or control peptides (ViraFEST assay). On day 3 and again on day 7, fresh IL-2 medium was used to replace half the medium. Sequenced with the Oncomine TCR Beta short-read assay was DNA taken from cultured CD4+ T cells. TCRdb fed the PCR reads into MiXCR, producing one record per CDR3 protein. The sample shows over 12,000 distinct CDR3 sequences, about three fifths of them seen only once. As concerns this clonotype: Its antigen remains unidentified.

The receptor's source is a human donor who had recovered from COVID-19. This rearrangement joins TRBV9 to TRBJ2-2, with 7 nucleotides matching TRBD1. The source material was CD4+ T cells from blood, cultured in vitro. CDR3 sequence (DNA): TGTGCCAGCAGCGGACCCGGGACAGTACAGCACCTCCCCACAAACACCGGGGAGCTGTTTTTT. It encodes CASSGPGTVQHLPTNTGELFF.